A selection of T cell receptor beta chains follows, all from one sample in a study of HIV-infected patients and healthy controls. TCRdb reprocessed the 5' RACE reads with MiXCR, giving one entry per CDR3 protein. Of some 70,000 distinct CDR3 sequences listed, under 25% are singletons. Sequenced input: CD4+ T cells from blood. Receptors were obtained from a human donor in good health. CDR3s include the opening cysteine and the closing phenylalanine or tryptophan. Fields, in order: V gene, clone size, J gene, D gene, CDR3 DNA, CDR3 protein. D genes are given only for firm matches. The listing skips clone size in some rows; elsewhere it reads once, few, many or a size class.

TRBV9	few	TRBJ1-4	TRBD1	TGTGCCAGCAGCCCGCGACAGGGAAAAGAAAAACTGTTTTTT	CASSPRQGKEKLFF
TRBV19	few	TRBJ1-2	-	TGTGCCAGTAGTATAGATCCAGGGAGCTACACCTTC	CASSIDPGSYTF
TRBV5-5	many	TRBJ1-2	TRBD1	TGTGCCAGCAGCTTGGTCCAGGGGGGGATCTATGGCTACACCTTC	CASSLVQGGIYGYTF
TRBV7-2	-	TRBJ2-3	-	TGTGCCAGCAGCAAGGCGGTCCGTCACAGGGACGAACACACAGATACGCAGTATTTT	CASSKAVRHRDEHTDTQYF
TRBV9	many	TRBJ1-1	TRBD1	TGTGCCAGCAGCGCGGAACAAAGACAGGGGTTCACTGAAGCTTTCTTT	CASSAEQRQGFTEAFF
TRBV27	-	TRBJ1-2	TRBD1	TGTGCCAGCAGTTCCACAGGGGGCTATGGCTACACCTTC	CASSSTGGYGYTF
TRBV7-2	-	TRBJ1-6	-	TGTGCCAGCAGCTTAGTCCGGGGGGTGAAAAGTTCACCCCTCCACTTT	CASSLVRGVKSSPLHF
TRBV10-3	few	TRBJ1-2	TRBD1	TGTGCCATCAGTGAGTCTAGGGGTTCCCGGACAGGGAACCATGGCTACACCTTC	CAISESRGSRTGNHGYTF
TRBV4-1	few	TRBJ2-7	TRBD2	TGCGCCAGCAGCCAAGATCCGGCTAGCGGTCCCTCCTACGAGCAGTACTTC	CASSQDPASGPSYEQYF
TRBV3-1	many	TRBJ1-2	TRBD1	TGTGCCAGCAGCTCCCGGGACAGGGCGAACTATGGCTACACCTTC	CASSSRDRANYGYTF
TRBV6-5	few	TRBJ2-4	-	TGTGCCAGCAGCCACATGGGGGCCAGGGGGGGACTAGCCAAAAACATTCAGTACTTC	CASSHMGARGGLAKNIQYF
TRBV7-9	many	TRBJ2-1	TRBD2	TGTGCCAGCAGCTTGTCGCGGGGGGCCTACAATGAGCAGTTCTTC	CASSLSRGAYNEQFF
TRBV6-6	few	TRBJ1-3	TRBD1	TGTGCCAGCAGCCGAACAGGGGCTCCAGGAAACACCATATATTTT	CASSRTGAPGNTIYF
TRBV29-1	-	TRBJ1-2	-	TGCAGCGTTGGCCCCGTGGCATTCCGGGGCTACACCTTC	CSVGPVAFRGYTF
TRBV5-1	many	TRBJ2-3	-	TGCGCCAGCAGCCCAGGCGGCTACACAGATACGCAGTATTTT	CASSPGGYTDTQYF
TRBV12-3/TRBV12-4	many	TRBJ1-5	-	TGTGCCAGCAGTGCCCAGAGCGGGGGCAATCAGCCCCAGCATTTT	CASSAQSGGNQPQHF
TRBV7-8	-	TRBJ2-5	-	TGTGCCAGCAGCCCCTTTGAAGGGGGGGCGTTAGGAGAGACCCAGTACTTC	CASSPFEGGALGETQYF
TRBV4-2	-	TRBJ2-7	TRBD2	TGTGCCAGCAGCCTTATGGAGACTAGCGGGAGAAGCTACGAGCAGTACTTC	CASSLMETSGRSYEQYF
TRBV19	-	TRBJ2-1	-	TGTGCCAGTAGTGTAGAGTACAATGAGCAGTTCTTC	CASSVEYNEQFF
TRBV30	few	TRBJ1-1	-	TGTGCCTGGAGTGATTTAAATGGTGGTGAAGCTTTCTTT	CAWSDLNGGEAFF
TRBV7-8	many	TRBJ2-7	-	TGTGCCAGCAGCTTAGTTCTTGCGGGTGGGTACGAGCAGTACTTC	CASSLVLAGGYEQYF
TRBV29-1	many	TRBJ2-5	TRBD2	TGCAGCGTCAGGACTAGCGGGACCCCACGGTGGCAAGAGACCCAGTACTTC	CSVRTSGTPRWQETQYF
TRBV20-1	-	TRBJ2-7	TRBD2	TGCAGTGCTAGAGATTACCGGGGGGGATTCTACGAGCAGTACTTC	CSARDYRGGFYEQYF
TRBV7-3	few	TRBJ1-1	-	TGTGCCAGCAGCTTAAATCCGAGACAGGTGAACACTGAAGCTTTCTTT	CASSLNPRQVNTEAFF